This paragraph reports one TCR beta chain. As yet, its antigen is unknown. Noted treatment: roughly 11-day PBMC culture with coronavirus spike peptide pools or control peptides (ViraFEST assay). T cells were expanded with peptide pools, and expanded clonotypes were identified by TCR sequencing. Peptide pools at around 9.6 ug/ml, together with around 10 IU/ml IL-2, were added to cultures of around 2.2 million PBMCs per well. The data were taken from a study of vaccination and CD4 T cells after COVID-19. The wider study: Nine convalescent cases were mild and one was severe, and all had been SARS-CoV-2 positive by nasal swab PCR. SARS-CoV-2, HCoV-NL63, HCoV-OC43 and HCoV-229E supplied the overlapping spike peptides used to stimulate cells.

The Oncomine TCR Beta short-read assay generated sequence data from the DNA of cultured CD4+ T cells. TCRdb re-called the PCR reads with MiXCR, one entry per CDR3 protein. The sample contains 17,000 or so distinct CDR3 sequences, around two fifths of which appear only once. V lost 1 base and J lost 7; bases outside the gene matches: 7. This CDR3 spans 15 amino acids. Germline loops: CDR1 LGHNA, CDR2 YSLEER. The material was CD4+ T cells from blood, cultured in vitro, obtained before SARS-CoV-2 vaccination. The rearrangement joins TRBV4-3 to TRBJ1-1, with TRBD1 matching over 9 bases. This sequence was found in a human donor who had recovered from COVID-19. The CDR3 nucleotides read TGCGCCAGCAGCCAAGCGACCGGGACAGGGCATGAAGCTTTCTTT. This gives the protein CASSQATGTGHEAFF.